These 14 T cell receptor beta chains were sequenced from one sample in a study of cytomegalovirus exposure and HLA in healthy donors (dated by TCRdb to about 2017). The protocol used for the library was the immunoSEQ multiplex PCR assay. For the multiplex PCR, a mixture combining 60 forward primers for TCR Vbeta segments and 13 reverse primers for TCR Jbeta segments was used. TCRdb mirrors the immuneACCESS table, restricted to in-frame sequences. Some clones are absent from its copies; in checked studies, under half trace to an unresolved V gene, and the reason for the others is unknown. Per the sample table, the count is 100,000 to 150,000 clones. 2.5% to 3% of the sample is taken by the ten largest. The sequencing input was PBMCs. All receptors come from a man aged 25 to 40 in good health and CMV-seronegative.

Remarks on this clone: Other DNA variants within this sample encode the same CDR3. The CDR3 region is CAWSVGGYEQYF. CDR3 DNA sequence: TGTGCCTGGAGTGTAGGGGGCTACGAGCAGTACTTC. The V call is TRBV30, the J call TRBJ2-7, with D tentatively TRBD1 (6 bases). The length of the CDR3 is 12 residues. Trimming removed 0 bases from V and 3 bases from J, with 6 bases in between. Germline CDR1 and CDR2: GTSNPN and SVGIG (reference sequence).

For this clone: Germline is not matched at one junction end, which may reflect a read error. The chain carries TRBV28 and TRBJ2-5; 8 bases match TRBD1. Per the germline V gene, CDR1 is MDHEN and CDR2 is SYDVKM. The CDR3 totals 13 residues. The CDR3 protein is CASRGQAQGTQYF. Here the CDR3 DNA reads TGTGCCAGCAGGGGACAGGCCCAAGGGACCCAGTACTTC. The whole variable domain, filled in from reference TRBV28 and TRBJ2-5, reads DVKVTQSSRYLVKRTGEKVFLECVQDMDHENMFWYRQDPGLGLRLIYFSYDVKMKEKGDIPEGYSVSREKKERFSLILESASTNQTSMYLCASRGQAQGTQYFGPGTRLLVL.

This chain connects TRBV6-6 to TRBJ1-2, with 9 nucleotides matching TRBD1. There are 16 residues in the CDR3. Trimming at V came to 1 base and at J to 5 bases, leaving 8 bases not matched to a gene. CDR1 and CDR2 (germline): MNHNY, SVGAGI (reference sequence). The CDR3 bases are TGTGCCAGCAGTTACTTGGGACGGGACAGGGTTTATGGCTACACCTTC. Amino acid sequence: CASSYLGRDRVYGYTF.

The chain links TRBV5-1 to TRBJ2-5, with D tentatively TRBD2 (7 bases). The DNA end is more similar to TRBJ2-7, so the J call may be wrong. The germline V gene encodes CDR1 SGHRS and CDR2 YFSETQ. The CDR3 runs to 15 residues. The CDR3 here is CASSLEGGGSYEQYF. The DNA for the CDR3 is TGCGCCAGCAGCTTGGAGGGGGGGGGCTCCTACGAGCAGTACTTC.

V and J are TRBV19 and TRBJ2-4, with D maybe TRBD1 (5 bases). CDR3 length equals 12 residues. CDR1 and CDR2 from the germline V gene are LNHDA and SQIVND (reference sequence). V was shortened by 6 bases and J by 5 bases, with 8 bases between the two germline ends. The CDR3, as DNA: TGTGCCAGTAGCGCGACAGAAAACATTCAGTACTTC. Translating gives CASSATENIQYF.

The V and J genes are TRBV30 and TRBJ2-7; the match to TRBD1 covers 10 bases. V shed 2 bases and J 5 bases; nucleotides not matched to a gene: 6. The CDR3 consists of 14 residues. Per germline, CDR1 GTSNPN and CDR2 SVGIG (reference sequence). The CDR3 loop is CAWSSGTGVDEQYF. As DNA, the CDR3 is TGTGCCTGGAGTTCCGGGACAGGGGTGGACGAGCAGTACTTC.

This sequence joins TRBV5-4 and TRBJ2-3, with D possibly matching TRBD2 (6 bases). This CDR3 comprises 18 residues. V dropped 4 bases and J dropped 0 bases, with 21 bases sitting between them. Germline CDR1 SGHNT, CDR2 YYREEE (reference sequence). The CDR3 DNA reads as TGTGCCAGCAGCAGGCCCTCAGACGGCGGGACTAGCACAGATACGCAGTATTTT. Its protein product is CASSRPSDGGTSTDTQYF.

The chain carries TRBV2 and TRBJ2-1; 10 bases fit TRBD2. Losses at the gene ends were 8 bases for V and 4 bases for J; bases not matched to a gene: 5. Germline loops: CDR1 SNHLY, CDR2 FYNNEI. The CDR3 covers 14 residues. CDR3 sequence: CASAAGGRYNEQFF. The CDR3 region has the DNA TGTGCCAGCGCAGCGGGAGGGAGGTACAATGAGCAGTTCTTC.

The chain recombines TRBV7-8 with TRBJ2-2; D remains unclear. CDR1 is SGHVS, CDR2 FQNEAQ, per germline. CDR3 length equals 15 residues. Between the trimmed V and J ends, which lost 2 bases and 3 bases, there was a span of 10 bases. CDR3 loop: CASSLSSGDTGELFF. For the CDR3, the DNA is TGTGCCAGCAGCTTATCTTCGGGTGACACCGGGGAGCTGTTTTTT.

The CDR3 here is CATSRDRTGNQPQHF. As DNA, the CDR3 is TGTGCCACCAGCAGAGATCGGACAGGTAATCAGCCCCAGCATTTT. The chain links TRBV15 to TRBJ1-5; 7 nucleotides match TRBD1. CDR1 LNHNV and CDR2 YYDKDF come from the germline V gene (reference sequence). Trimming took 0 bases from V and 4 from J; bases not matched to a gene: 3. The CDR3 runs to 15 residues.

The V gene is TRBV10-1, the J gene TRBJ2-2; TRBD1 aligns across 8 bases. The CDR3 totals 18 residues. V shed 0 bases, J shed 0 bases, and the junction held 6 bases outside the gene matches. Germline assignment: CDR1 WNHNN and CDR2 SYGVQD (reference sequence). Here the CDR3 reads CASSESSGGPPNTGELFF. CDR3 sequence (DNA): TGCGCCAGCAGTGAGTCGTCAGGGGGCCCCCCGAACACCGGGGAGCTGTTTTTT.

The chain links TRBV29-1 to TRBJ2-5; 12 bases fit TRBD2. V trimming: 3 bases; J trimming: 3 bases; junction bases outside the gene matches: 23. Germline V lookup: CDR1 SQVTM, CDR2 ANQGSEA. The CDR3 consists of 21 residues. This chain's CDR3 is CSVEGQLLTSGSAGVEETQYF. The CDR3 region has the DNA TGCAGCGTTGAGGGACAGTTACTGACTAGCGGGAGTGCTGGGGTGGAAGAGACCCAGTACTTC.

V usage is TRBV19 and J usage is TRBJ1-1; possibly TRBD1 for D (6 bases). CDR3 length: 15 amino acids. Trimming cost V 5 bases and J 1 base, with 14 bases left between them. Germline loops: CDR1 LNHDA, CDR2 SQIVND (reference sequence). The CDR3: CASSLWWGQNTEAFF. CDR3 sequence (DNA): TGTGCCAGTAGTCTTTGGTGGGGACAGAACACTGAAGCTTTCTTT.

V usage is TRBV7-2 and J usage is TRBJ1-2, with 10 bases aligning to TRBD1. The V and J ends lost 5 bases and 8 bases, in that order; junction bases with no gene match: 11. The CDR3 loop spans 15 amino acids. CDR1 and CDR2 from the germline V gene are SGHTA and FQGNSA. For the CDR3, the DNA is TGTGCCAGCAGCCCAAGAACAGGACAGGGGGGCGGCTACACCTTC. This translates into CASSPRTGQGGGYTF. Looking up the rest from reference TRBV7-2 and TRBJ1-2 gives the full variable domain: GAGVSQSPSNKVTEKGKDVELRCDPISGHTALYWYRQSLGQGLEFLIYFQGNSAPDKSGLPSDRFSAERTGGSVSTLTIQRTQQEDSAVYLCASSPRTGQGGGYTFGSGTRLTVV.